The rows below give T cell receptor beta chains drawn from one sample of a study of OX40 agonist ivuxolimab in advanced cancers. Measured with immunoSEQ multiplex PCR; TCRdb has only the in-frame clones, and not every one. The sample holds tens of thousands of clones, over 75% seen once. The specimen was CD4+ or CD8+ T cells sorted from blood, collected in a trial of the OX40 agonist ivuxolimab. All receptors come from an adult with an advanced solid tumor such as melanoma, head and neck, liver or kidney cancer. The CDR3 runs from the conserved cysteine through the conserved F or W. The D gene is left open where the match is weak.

CDR3nt: TGCGCCAGCAGCTTGGACAGTCACTATGGCTACACCTTC; CDR3aa: CASSLDSHYGYTF; j_gene: TRBJ1-2; d_gene: -; v_gene: TRBV5-1
CDR3nt: TGTGCCAGCAGCCGGGGGGAAGCGGGAGCCTACGAGCAGTACTTC; CDR3aa: CASSRGEAGAYEQYF; j_gene: TRBJ2-7; d_gene: TRBD2; v_gene: TRBV5-4
CDR3nt: TGTGCCAGCTCACCCGGACAGCTCTCTGGAAACACCATATATTTT; CDR3aa: CASSPGQLSGNTIYF; j_gene: TRBJ1-3; d_gene: -; v_gene: TRBV18
CDR3nt: TGTGCCAGCAGCCGAGACAGGGAGAACTATGGCTACACCTTC; CDR3aa: CASSRDRENYGYTF; j_gene: TRBJ1-2; d_gene: TRBD1; v_gene: TRBV7-8
CDR3nt: TGTGCCAGCAGCCCTGGGGGCCTAGCCGCCAAAAACATTCAGTACTTC; CDR3aa: CASSPGGLAAKNIQYF; j_gene: TRBJ2-4; d_gene: -; v_gene: TRBV5-4
CDR3nt: TGTGCCAGCAGCTCGCGGGCAGGCGGGTTAACAGATACGCAGTATTTT; CDR3aa: CASSSRAGGLTDTQYF; j_gene: TRBJ2-3; d_gene: -; v_gene: TRBV9
CDR3nt: TGTGCCAGCAGCCAACAGGGGGCCAAAAACATTCAGTACTTC; CDR3aa: CASSQQGAKNIQYF; j_gene: TRBJ2-4; d_gene: -; v_gene: TRBV14
CDR3nt: TGTGCCAGCAGTTCCTCCGGGACAGGGATGTACGAGCAGTACTTC; CDR3aa: CASSSSGTGMYEQYF; j_gene: TRBJ2-7; d_gene: TRBD1; v_gene: TRBV6-5
CDR3nt: TGCGCCAGCAGCTTGTATGAGCAGGGAAGCCCGATGAACACTGAAGCTTTCTTT; CDR3aa: CASSLYEQGSPMNTEAFF; j_gene: TRBJ1-1; d_gene: -; v_gene: TRBV5-1
CDR3nt: TGTGCCAGCAGCCTATCTGAGGGTCAGCCCCAGCATTTT; CDR3aa: CASSLSEGQPQHF; j_gene: TRBJ1-5; d_gene: -; v_gene: TRBV7-9
CDR3nt: TGTGCCAGCAGTCTCAGGGGCAGGGATTCACCCCTCCACTTT; CDR3aa: CASSLRGRDSPLHF; j_gene: TRBJ1-6; d_gene: -; v_gene: TRBV6-1
CDR3nt: TGTGCCAGCTCTCTTGGGACAGGGAACACTGAAGCTTTCTTT; CDR3aa: CASSLGTGNTEAFF; j_gene: TRBJ1-1; d_gene: TRBD1; v_gene: TRBV18
CDR3nt: TGCGCCAGCAGCCGGAGCGGGGGCCGAATCTCCTACAATGAGCAGTTCTTC; CDR3aa: CASSRSGGRISYNEQFF; j_gene: TRBJ2-1; d_gene: TRBD2; v_gene: TRBV4-3
CDR3nt: TGTGCCAGCAGCAACCGGGACAGGGGAAACACCATATATTTT; CDR3aa: CASSNRDRGNTIYF; j_gene: TRBJ1-3; d_gene: TRBD1; v_gene: TRBV7-9
CDR3nt: TGTGCCAGCAGCAACCCCGGGACAGATAATCAGCCCCAGCATTTT; CDR3aa: CASSNPGTDNQPQHF; j_gene: TRBJ1-5; d_gene: -; v_gene: TRBV21-1